Below, one T cell receptor beta chain is given with its context. As yet, its antigen is unknown. Primers: 60 Vbeta forward and 13 Jbeta reverse. The repertoire was sequenced with immunoSEQ multiplex PCR; TCRdb's copy has only in-frame clones and lacks some. The sample includes around 280,000 clones, about 87% seen only once; the top ten take about 2.3%. These data are taken from a study of cytomegalovirus exposure and HLA in healthy donors. The germline V and J ends were trimmed by 2 bases and 4 bases, with 15 bases remaining between them. CDR1 is LGHNA and CDR2 is YNFKEQ in the germline V gene. CDR3 length equals 16 residues. Regarding the study as a whole: In an earlier analysis, most TCR beta V segments were productive about 87% or about 30% of the time. Relative to the roughly 690-donor mean, N-insertions were reportedly fewer in an Asian-associated ancestry cluster in a later analysis. Altogether, 160 or so TCR beta chains were recorded as cytomegalovirus-associated. Among TCR beta chains of equal frequency, HLA-associated ones were more clonally expanded in a later analysis.

The J gene is TRBJ2-1, the V gene TRBV4-2, with a possible D match to TRBD1 (6 bases). Input material: PBMCs. This sequence originates from a woman under 30 in good health and CMV-seronegative. CDR3 region: CASSQTQGRPYNEQFF. CDR3 nucleotides: TGTGCCAGCAGCCAAACCCAGGGGCGGCCTTACAATGAGCAGTTCTTC.